The clone carrying this TCR beta chain was found a few times. In the study's own analysis: From reference gene primer amplification, estimates of nucleated cell counts were derived. Profiling relied on immunoSEQ multiplex PCR, and the TCRdb table lists in-frame clones only, not all of them. V and J calls and clone size follow that table, whereas D and trimming were derived from the DNA. The sample lists some 120,000 clones; around nine tenths were seen once. The record originates from a study of blood T cell repertoires in COVID-19. Turning to the study itself: PBMCs, B-cell-depleted T cells, or T cells were the source of the cDNA or gDNA that made up the material.

The CDR3 runs 18 residues. CDR1 ENHRY and CDR2 SYGVKD come from the germline V gene. V shed 3 bases, J shed 0 bases, and the junction held 11 bases outside the gene matches. This chain links TRBV10-3 with TRBJ2-7; 10 bases line up with TRBD2. The specimen was peripheral blood. The clonotype originates from a man aged 50 to 60 with active COVID-19. The CDR3: CAISDKLAGAPSSYEQYF. The CDR3 DNA is TGTGCCATCAGTGACAAGCTAGCGGGGGCCCCGAGCTCCTACGAGCAGTACTTC.